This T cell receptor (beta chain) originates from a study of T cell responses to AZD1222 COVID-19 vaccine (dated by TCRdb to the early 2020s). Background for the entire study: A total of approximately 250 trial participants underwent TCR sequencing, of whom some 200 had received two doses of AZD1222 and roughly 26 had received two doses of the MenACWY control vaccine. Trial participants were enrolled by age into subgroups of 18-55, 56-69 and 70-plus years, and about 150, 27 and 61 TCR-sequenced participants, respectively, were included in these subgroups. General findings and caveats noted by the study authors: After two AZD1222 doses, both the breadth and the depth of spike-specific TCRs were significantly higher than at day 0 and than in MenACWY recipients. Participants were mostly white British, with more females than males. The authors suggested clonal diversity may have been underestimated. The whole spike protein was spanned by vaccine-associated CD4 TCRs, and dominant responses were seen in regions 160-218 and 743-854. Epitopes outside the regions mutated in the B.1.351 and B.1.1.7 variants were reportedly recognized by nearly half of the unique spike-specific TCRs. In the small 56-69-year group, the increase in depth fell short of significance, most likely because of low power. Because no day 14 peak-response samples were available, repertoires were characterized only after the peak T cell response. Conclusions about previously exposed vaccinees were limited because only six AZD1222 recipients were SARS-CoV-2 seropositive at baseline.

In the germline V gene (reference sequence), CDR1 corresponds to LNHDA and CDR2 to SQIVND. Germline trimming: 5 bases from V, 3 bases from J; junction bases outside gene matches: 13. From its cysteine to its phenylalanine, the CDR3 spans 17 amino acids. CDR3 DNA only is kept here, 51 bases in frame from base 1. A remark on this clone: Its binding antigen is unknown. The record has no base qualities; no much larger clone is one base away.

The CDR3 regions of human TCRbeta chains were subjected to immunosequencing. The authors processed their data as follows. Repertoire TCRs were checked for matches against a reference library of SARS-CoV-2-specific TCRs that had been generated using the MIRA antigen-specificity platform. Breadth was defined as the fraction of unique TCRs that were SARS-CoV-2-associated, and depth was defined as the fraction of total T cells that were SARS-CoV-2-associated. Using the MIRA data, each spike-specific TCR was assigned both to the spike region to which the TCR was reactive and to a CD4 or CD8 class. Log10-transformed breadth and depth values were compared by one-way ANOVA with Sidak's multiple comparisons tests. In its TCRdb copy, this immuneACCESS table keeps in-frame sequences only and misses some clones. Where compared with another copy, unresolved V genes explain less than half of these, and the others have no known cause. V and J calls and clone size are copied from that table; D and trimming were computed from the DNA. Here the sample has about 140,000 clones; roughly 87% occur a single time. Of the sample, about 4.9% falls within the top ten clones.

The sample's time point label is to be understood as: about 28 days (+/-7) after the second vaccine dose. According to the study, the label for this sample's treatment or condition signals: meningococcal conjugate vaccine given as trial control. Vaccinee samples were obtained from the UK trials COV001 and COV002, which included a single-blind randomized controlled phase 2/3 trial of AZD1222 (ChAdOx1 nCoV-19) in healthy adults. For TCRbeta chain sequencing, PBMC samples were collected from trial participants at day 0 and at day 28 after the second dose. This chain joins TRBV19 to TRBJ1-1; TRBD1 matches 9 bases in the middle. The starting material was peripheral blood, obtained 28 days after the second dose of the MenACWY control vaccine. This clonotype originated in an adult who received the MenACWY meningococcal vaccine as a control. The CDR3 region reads CASSLGQGRGWDTEAFF. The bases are TGTGCCAGTAGTCTGGGACAGGGAAGAGGTTGGGACACTGAAGCTTTCTTT.